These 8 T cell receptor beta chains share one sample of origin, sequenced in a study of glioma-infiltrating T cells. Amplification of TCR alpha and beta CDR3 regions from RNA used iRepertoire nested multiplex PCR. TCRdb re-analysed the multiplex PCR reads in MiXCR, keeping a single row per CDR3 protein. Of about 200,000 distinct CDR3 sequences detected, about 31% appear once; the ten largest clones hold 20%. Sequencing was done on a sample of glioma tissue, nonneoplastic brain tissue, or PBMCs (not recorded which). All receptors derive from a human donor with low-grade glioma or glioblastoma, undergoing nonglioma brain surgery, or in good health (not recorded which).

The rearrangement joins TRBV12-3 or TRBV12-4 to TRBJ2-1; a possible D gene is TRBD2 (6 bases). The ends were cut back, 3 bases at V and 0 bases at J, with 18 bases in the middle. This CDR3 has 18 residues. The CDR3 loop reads CASSFVRLGSSSYNEQFF. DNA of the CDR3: TGTGCCAGCAGTTTTGTTAGACTAGGGTCGAGCTCCTACAATGAGCAGTTCTTC.

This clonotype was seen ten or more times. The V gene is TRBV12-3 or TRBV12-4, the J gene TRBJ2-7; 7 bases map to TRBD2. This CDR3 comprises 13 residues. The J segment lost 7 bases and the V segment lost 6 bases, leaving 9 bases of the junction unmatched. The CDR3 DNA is TGTGCCAGCAGACCGATAGGCGGGAGAGAGCAGTACTTC. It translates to CASRPIGGREQYF.

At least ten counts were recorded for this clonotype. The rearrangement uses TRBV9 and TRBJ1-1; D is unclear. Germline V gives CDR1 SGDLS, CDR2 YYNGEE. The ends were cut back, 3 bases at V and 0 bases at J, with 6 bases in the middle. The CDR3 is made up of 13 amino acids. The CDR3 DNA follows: TGTGCCAGCAGCGCACAGATGAACACTGAAGCTTTCTTT. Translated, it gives CASSAQMNTEAFF.

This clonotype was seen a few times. The CDR3 nucleotides are TGCAGCGTGGTCCAGGGGACGGGCACCGGGGAGCTGTTTTTT. It yields the protein CSVVQGTGTGELFF. This sequence joins TRBV29-1 and TRBJ2-2, with D maybe TRBD1 (6 bases). CDR3 length equals 14 residues. V was clipped by 6 bases and J by 4 bases, with 15 bases between them. CDR1 is SQVTM and CDR2 is ANQGSEA in the germline V gene.

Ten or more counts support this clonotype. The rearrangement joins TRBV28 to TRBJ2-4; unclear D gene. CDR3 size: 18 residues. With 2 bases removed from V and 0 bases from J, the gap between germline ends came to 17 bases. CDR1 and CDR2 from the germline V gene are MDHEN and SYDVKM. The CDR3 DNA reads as TGTGCCAGCAGTTTACTATCCGGACGGGCCCTAGCCAAAAACATTCAGTACTTC. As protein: CASSLLSGRALAKNIQYF.

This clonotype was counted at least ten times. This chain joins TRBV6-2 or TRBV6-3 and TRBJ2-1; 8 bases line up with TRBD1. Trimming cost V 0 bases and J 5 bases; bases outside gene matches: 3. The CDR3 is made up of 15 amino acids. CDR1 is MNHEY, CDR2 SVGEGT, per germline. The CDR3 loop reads CASSYSTGGHNEQFF. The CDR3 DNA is TGTGCCAGCAGTTACTCTACAGGGGGGCACAATGAGCAGTTCTTC.

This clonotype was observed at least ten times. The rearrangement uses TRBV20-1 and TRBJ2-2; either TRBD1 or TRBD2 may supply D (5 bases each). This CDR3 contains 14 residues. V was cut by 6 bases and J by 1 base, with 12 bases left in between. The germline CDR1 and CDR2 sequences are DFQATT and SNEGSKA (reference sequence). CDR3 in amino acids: CSATGTMNTGELFF. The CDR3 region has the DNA TGCAGTGCAACCGGGACCATGAACACCGGGGAGCTGTTTTTT.

The CDR3 is CATQKSGTSYNEQFF. In DNA form, the CDR3 reads TGTGCCACCCAGAAGAGCGGGACCTCCTACAATGAGCAGTTCTTC. The gene calls are TRBV6-2 or TRBV6-3 and TRBJ2-1, with 7 bases that match TRBD2. The V segment lost 10 bases and the J segment 0 bases; nucleotides outside the gene matches: 9. This CDR3 contains 15 residues. The V gene's germline CDR1 is MNHEY and CDR2 SVGEGT.